This TCR beta chain was observed in a study of blood T cells in healthy people across ages. Notes on the study in general: Bulk PBMC profiling left naive and antigen-experienced comparisons inconclusive.

The CDR3 is made up of 16 amino acids. V lost 4 bases to trimming and J lost 2 bases, with 18 bases between them. Looked up from germline, CDR1 is SGHRS and CDR2 is YFSETQ. The use of a sample-barcoded 5' primer and a J-beta primer mix characterized a second PCR of roughly 6 to 11 cycles. Template switching added a 12-random-nucleotide identifier to every cDNA molecule. TCRdb reprocessed the 5' RACE reads via MiXCR and lists one record per CDR3 protein. The table has some 790,000 distinct CDR3 sequences, 25% to 35% seen once. Turning to this clonotype: Antigen specificity is unknown.

The chain carries TRBV5-1 and TRBJ1-1; D gene unclear. The sequence came from an elderly woman in good health. The sample comprised blood. CDR3 protein: CASSLEGYFINTEAFF. CDR3 in DNA: TGCGCCAGCAGCCTGGAAGGCTACTTTATAAACACTGAAGCTTTCTTT.